This entry describes one T cell receptor beta chain. This sample is part of a study of blood T cell repertoires in COVID-19. On the study more broadly: T cells, B-cell-depleted T cells, or PBMCs provided the cDNA or gDNA that served as material.

The germline V and J ends were trimmed by 5 bases and 7 bases, with 29 bases remaining between them. The length of the CDR3 is 18 residues. Looked up from germline, CDR1 is SGHTA and CDR2 is FQGNSA. Sequencing was performed with immunoSEQ multiplex PCR; in TCRdb, only in-frame clones are kept and a portion is missing. The sample consists of about 52,000 clones, roughly four fifths of them appearing once. Sequences were obtained from peripheral blood. The chain has TRBV7-2 and TRBJ2-5; D possibly corresponds to TRBD1 (5 bases). This receptor was identified in a woman older than 75 with COVID-19, enrolled during active disease. The CDR3 nucleotides are TGTGCCAGCAGCCGCTTCGGCCTTAGGGGCCAGAATTCAGGGACCCAGTACTTC. Translation: CASSRFGLRGQNSGTQYF.